This T cell receptor (beta chain) was captured by sequencing in a study of cytomegalovirus exposure and HLA in healthy donors. A note on this clone: What it recognizes is unknown.

The study's findings and limits: Among the CMV-associated chains, three were confirmed in vitro as specific for CMV antigens. Within an earlier analysis, most TCR beta V segments proved productive either about 90% or about 30% of the time.

PCR was performed using 60 Vbeta and 13 Jbeta primers. Per the original methods: A later analysis counted about 80 million unique TCR beta chains, some 12 million shared. Data came from immunoSEQ multiplex PCR; TCRdb stores just in-frame clones and leaves some out. That table is the source of V, J and clone size, and D and trimming were worked out from the DNA. Of 210,000 or so clones in the sample, roughly 89% were seen once. The germline V gene has CDR1 LNHNV and CDR2 YYDKDF (reference sequence). Trimming pared 0 bases from V and 4 bases from J, leaving 10 bases between. This CDR3 is built from 15 residues.

Sequencing used PBMCs. The chain carries TRBV15 and TRBJ1-5; no reliable D call. The clonotype was recovered from a woman aged 18-29 years in good health and CMV-seronegative. CDR3 DNA sequence: TGTGCCACCAGCAGAGATAGAGTACAGAATCAGCCCCAGCATTTT. Protein: CATSRDRVQNQPQHF.